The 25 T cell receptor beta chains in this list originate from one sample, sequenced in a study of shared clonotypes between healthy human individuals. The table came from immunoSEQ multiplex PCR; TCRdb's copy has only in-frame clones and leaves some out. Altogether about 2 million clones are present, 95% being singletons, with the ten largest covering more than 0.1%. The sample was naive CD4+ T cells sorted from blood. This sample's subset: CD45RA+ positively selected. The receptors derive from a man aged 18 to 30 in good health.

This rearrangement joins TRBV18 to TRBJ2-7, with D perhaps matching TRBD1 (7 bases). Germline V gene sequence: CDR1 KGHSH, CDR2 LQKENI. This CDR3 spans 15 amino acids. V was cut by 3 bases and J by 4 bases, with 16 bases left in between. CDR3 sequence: CASSPGGQTRYEQYF. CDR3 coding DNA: TGTGCCAGCTCACCCGGGGGACAGACAAGGTACGAGCAGTACTTC.

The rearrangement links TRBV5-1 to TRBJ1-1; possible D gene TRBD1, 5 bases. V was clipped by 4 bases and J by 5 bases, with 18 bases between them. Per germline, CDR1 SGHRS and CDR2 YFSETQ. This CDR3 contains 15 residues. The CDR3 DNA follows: TGCGCCAGCAGCCGGACCGGGACTGAGGGAACTGAAGCTTTCTTT. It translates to CASSRTGTEGTEAFF.

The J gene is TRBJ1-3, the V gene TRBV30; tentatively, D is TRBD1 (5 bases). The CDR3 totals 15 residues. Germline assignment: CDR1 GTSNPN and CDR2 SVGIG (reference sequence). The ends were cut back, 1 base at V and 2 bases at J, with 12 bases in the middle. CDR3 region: CAWSGQGSPGNTIYF. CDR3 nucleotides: TGTGCCTGGAGTGGTCAGGGAAGTCCTGGAAACACCATATATTTT. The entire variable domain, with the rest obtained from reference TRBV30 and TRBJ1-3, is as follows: SQTIHQWPATLVQPVGSPLSLECTVEGTSNPNLYWYRQAAGRGLQLLFYSVGIGQISSEVPQNLSASRPQDRQFILSSKKLLLSDSGFYLCAWSGQGSPGNTIYFGEGSWLTVV.

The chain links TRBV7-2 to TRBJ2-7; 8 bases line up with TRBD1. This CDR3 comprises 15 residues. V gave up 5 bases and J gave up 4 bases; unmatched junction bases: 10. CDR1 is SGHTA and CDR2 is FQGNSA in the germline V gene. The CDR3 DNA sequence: TGTGCCAGCAGCCAAACTATAGGACAGGGATACGAGCAGTACTTC. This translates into CASSQTIGQGYEQYF.

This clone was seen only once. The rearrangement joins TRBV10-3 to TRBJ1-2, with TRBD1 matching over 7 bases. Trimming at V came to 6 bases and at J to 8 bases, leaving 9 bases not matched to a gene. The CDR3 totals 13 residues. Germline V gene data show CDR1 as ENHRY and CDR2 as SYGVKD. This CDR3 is CAISEGDSGGYTF. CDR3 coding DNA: TGTGCCATCAGCGAAGGGGACAGCGGGGGCTACACCTTC.

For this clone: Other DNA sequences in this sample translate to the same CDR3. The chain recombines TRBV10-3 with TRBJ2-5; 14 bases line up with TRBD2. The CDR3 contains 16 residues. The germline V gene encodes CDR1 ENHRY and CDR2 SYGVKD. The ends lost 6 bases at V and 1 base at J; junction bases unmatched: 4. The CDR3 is CAISPGLAGGQETQYF. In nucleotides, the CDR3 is TGTGCCATCAGCCCAGGACTAGCGGGGGGCCAAGAGACCCAGTACTTC.

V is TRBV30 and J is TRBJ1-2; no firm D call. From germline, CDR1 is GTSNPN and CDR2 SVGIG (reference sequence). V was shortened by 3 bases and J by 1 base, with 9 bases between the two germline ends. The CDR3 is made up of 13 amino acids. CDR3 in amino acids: CAWSAGRNYGYTF. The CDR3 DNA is TGTGCCTGGAGCGCGGGCCGTAACTATGGCTACACCTTC. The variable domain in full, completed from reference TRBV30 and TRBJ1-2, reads SQTIHQWPATLVQPVGSPLSLECTVEGTSNPNLYWYRQAAGRGLQLLFYSVGIGQISSEVPQNLSASRPQDRQFILSSKKLLLSDSGFYLCAWSAGRNYGYTFGSGTRLTVV.

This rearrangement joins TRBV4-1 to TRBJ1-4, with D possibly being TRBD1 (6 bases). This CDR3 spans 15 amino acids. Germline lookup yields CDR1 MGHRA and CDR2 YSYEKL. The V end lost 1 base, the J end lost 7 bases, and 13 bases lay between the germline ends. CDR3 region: CASSQVGGAGEKLFF. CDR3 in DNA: TGCGCCAGCAGCCAAGTGGGGGGCGCCGGTGAAAAACTGTTTTTT.

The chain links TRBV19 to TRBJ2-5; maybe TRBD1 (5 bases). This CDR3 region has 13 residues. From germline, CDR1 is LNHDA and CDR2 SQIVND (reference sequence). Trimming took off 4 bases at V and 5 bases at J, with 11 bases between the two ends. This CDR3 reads CASSSRAVETQYF. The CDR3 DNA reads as TGTGCCAGTAGTAGCAGGGCGGTGGAGACCCAGTACTTC. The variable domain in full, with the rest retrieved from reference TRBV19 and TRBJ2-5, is DGGITQSPKYLFRKEGQNVTLSCEQNLNHDAMYWYRQDPGQGLRLIYYSQIVNDFQKGDIAEGYSVSREKKESFPLTVTSAQKNPTAFYLCASSSRAVETQYFGPGTRLLVL.

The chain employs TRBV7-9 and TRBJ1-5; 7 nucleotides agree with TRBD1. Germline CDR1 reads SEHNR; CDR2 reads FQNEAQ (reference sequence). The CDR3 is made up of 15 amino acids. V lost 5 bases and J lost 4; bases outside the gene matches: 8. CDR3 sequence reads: CASSQGTDSNQPQHF. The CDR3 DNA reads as TGTGCCAGCAGCCAAGGGACAGATTCTAATCAGCCCCAGCATTTT.

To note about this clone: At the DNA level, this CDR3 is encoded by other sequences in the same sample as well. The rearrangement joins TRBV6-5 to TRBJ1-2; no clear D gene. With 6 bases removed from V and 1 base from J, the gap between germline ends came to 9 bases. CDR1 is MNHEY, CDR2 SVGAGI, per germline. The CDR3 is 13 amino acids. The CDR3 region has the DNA TGTGCCAGCAGCTCCACAGTTAACTATGGCTACACCTTC. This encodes CASSSTVNYGYTF.

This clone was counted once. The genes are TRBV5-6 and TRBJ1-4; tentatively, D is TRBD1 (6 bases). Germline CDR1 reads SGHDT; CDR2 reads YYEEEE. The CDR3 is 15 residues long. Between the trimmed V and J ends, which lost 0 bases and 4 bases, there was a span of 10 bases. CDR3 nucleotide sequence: TGTGCCAGCAGCTTGGGGCCAGGGGTTAATGAAAAACTGTTTTTT. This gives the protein CASSLGPGVNEKLFF.

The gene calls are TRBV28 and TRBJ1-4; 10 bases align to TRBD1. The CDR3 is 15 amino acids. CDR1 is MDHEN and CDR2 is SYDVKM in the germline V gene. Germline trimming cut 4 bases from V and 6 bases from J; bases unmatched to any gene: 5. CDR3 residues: CASSSRQGAYEKLFF. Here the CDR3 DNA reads TGTGCCAGCAGTTCCCGACAGGGGGCATATGAAAAACTGTTTTTT.

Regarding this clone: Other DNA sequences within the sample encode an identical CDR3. CDR3 sequence (DNA): TGTGCCAGCTCGTTCGACAGGAACACTGAAGCTTTCTTT. This gives the protein CASSFDRNTEAFF. The chain has TRBV18 and TRBJ1-1; possibly TRBD1 for D (5 bases). Germline V gene lookup returns CDR1 KGHSH and CDR2 LQKENI. The germline V and J ends were trimmed by 6 bases and 1 base, with 9 bases remaining between them. This CDR3 region has 13 residues.

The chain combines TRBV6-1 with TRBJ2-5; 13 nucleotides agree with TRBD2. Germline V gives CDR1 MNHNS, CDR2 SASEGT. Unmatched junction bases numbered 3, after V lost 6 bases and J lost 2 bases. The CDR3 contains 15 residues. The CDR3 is CASRMTSGGQETQYF. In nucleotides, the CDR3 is TGTGCCAGCAGAATGACTAGCGGGGGGCAAGAGACCCAGTACTTC.

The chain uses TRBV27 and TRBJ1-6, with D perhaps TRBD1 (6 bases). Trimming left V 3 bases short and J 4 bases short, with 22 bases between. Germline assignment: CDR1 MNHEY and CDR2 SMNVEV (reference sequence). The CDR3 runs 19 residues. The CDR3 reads CASSFYLRDTLMYNSPLHF. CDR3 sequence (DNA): TGTGCCAGCAGTTTCTACCTACGGGACACCTTGATGTATAATTCACCCCTCCACTTT.

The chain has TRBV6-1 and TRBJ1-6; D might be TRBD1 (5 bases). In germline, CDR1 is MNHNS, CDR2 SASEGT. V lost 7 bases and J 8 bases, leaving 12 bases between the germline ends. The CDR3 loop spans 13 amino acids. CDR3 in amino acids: CASTRELYSPLHF. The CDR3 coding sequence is TGTGCCAGCACCAGGGAGTTGTATTCACCCCTCCACTTT.

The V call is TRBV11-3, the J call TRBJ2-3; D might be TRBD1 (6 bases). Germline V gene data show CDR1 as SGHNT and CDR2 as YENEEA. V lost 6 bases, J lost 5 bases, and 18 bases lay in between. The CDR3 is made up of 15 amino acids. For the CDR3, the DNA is TGTGCCAGCAGTCCCGGGACAATCGGAGGAGATACGCAGTATTTT. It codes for CASSPGTIGGDTQYF.

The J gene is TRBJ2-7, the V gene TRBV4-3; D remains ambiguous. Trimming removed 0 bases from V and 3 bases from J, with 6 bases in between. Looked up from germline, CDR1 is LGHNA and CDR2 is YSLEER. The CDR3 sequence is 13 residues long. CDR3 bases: TGCGCCAGCAGCCAAGAGCTAAACTACGAGCAGTACTTC. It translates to CASSQELNYEQYF.

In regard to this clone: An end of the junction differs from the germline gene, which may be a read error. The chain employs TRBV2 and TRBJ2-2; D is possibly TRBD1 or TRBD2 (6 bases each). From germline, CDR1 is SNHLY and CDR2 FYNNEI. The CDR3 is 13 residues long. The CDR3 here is CASKGGNTGELFF. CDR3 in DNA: TGTGCGAGCAAGGGGGGGAACACCGGGGAGCTGTTTTTT.

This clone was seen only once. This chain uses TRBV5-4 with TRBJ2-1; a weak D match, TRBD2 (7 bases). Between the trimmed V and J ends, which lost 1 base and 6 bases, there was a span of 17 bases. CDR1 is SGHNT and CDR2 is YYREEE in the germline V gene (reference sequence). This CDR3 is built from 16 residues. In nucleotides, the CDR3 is TGTGCCAGCAGCTTGTTCGGGGGCCTAGCGGCCAATGAGCAGTTCTTC. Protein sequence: CASSLFGGLAANEQFF. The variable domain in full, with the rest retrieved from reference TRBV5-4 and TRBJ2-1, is ETGVTQSPTHLIKTRGQQVTLRCSSQSGHNTVSWYQQALGQGPQFIFQYYREEENGRGNFPPRFSGLQFPNYSSELNVNALELDDSALYLCASSLFGGLAANEQFFGPGTRLTVL.

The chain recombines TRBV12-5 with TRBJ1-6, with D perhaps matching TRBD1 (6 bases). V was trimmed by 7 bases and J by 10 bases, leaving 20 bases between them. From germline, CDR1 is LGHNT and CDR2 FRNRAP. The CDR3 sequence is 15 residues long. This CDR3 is CASAHESGVRSPLHF. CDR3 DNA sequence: TGTGCTAGTGCCCACGAATCAGGGGTTCGGTCACCCCTCCACTTT.

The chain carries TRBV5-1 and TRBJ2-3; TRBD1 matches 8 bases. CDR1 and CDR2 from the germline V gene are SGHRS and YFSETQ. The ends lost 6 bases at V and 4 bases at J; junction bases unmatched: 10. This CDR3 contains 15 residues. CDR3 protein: CASTTGGVFADTQYF. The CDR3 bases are TGCGCCAGCACCACAGGGGGTGTTTTCGCAGATACGCAGTATTTT.

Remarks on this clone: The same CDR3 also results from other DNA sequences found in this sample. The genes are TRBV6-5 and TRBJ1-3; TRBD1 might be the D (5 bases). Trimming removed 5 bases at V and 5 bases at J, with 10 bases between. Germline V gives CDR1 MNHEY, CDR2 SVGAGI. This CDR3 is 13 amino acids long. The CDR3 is CASSPQGRNTIYF. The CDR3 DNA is TGTGCCAGCAGTCCCCAGGGCAGAAACACCATATATTTT.

The chain's CDR3 is CSAATAILTEAFF. The CDR3 DNA sequence: TGCAGCGCCGCGACAGCAATCCTAACTGAAGCTTTCTTT. The rearrangement joins TRBV29-1 to TRBJ1-1; possible D gene TRBD1, 5 bases. Trimming cost V 7 bases and J 5 bases, with 17 bases left between them. CDR1 is SQVTM and CDR2 is ANQGSEA in the germline V gene. The CDR3 consists of 13 residues. Variable domain in full (rest from reference TRBV29-1 and TRBJ1-1): SAVISQKPSRDICQRGTSLTIQCQVDSQVTMMFWYRQQPGQSLTLIATANQGSEATYESGFVIDKFPISRPNLTFSTLTVSNMSPEDSSIYLCSAATAILTEAFFGQGTRLTVV.